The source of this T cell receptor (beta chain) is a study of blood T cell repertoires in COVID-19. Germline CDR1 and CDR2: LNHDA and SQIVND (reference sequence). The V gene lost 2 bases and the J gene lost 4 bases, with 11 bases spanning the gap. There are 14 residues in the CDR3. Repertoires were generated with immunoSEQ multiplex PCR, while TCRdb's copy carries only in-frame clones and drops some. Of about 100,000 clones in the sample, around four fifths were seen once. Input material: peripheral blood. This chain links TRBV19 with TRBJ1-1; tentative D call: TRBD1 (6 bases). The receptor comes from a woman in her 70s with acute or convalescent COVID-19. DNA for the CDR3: TGTGCCAGTAGTATACGGGGGGGGCCCACTGAAGCTTTCTTT. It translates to CASSIRGGPTEAFF.